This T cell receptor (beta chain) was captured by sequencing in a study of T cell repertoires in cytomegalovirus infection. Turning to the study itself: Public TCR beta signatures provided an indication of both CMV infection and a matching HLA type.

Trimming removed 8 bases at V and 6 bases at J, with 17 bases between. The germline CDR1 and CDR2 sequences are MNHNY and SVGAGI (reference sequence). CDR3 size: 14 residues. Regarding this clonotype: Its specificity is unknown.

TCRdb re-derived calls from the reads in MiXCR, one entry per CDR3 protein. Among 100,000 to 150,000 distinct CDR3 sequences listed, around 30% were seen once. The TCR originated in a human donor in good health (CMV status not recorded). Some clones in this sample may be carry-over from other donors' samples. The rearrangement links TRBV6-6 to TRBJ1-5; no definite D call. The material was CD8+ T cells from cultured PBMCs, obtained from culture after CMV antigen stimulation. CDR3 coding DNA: TGTGCCAGCGGCCCGAATCTCCAGCGTCAGCCCCAGCATTTT. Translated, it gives CASGPNLQRQPQHF.